Listed below are T cell receptor beta chains from one sample, sequenced in a study of cytomegalovirus exposure and HLA in healthy donors. This table comes from immunoSEQ multiplex PCR, and its TCRdb copy is limited to in-frame clones, with some not included. The table shows about 140,000 clones, with approximately 78% occurring only once. Sequencing input: PBMCs. These receptor sequences come from a man younger than 35 in good health and CMV-seropositive. Both conserved end residues are part of each CDR3. A D gene is named only where the DNA matches it firmly. Clone size is given for some rows only: seen once, a few or many times, or a class if the clone is expanded.

>TRBD1|TRBV30|TRBJ2-2|.
TGTGCCTGGAGCCCCGGACAGGGCGGGGAGCTGTTTTTT
CAWSPGQGGELFF
>TRBD1|TRBV27|TRBJ2-7|.
TGTGCCAGCAGCTTCGGGACAGGGGGCTACGAGCAGTACTTC
CASSFGTGGYEQYF
>TRBD2|TRBV6-1|TRBJ2-7|.
TGTGCCAGCAGTGAAGCTTTCAAAGGGGCCCTAGCGGGAGTCTCCTACGAGCAGTACTTC
CASSEAFKGALAGVSYEQYF
>.|TRBV5-1|TRBJ2-7|.
TGCGCCAGCAGCTTGGCCAGCGATTACGAGCAGTACTTC
CASSLASDYEQYF
>.|TRBV29-1|TRBJ1-2|.
TGCAGCGTTGAAGATCTGGCTGGCTACACCTTC
CSVEDLAGYTF
>TRBD2|TRBV19|TRBJ2-1|few
TGTGCCAGTAGTAGTACTAGCGGGAGCAATGAGCAGTTCTTC
CASSSTSGSNEQFF
>TRBD1|TRBV7-9|TRBJ2-3|.
TGTGCCAGCAGCTTAGGGCACAGGGGCCGGGCGACAGATACGCAGTATTTT
CASSLGHRGRATDTQYF
>TRBD1|TRBV27|TRBJ1-2|.
TGTGCCAGCAGTTCTTCACCGGGACAGGGAGTAGGGGGCTACACCTTC
CASSSSPGQGVGGYTF
>.|TRBV6-6|TRBJ2-5|.
TGTGCCAGCAGTTACCGGACTGGTCGGGAGACCCAGTACTTC
CASSYRTGRETQYF
>.|TRBV21-1|TRBJ2-2|.
TGTGCCAGCAGCTTCGGGGGGGAGCTGTTTTTT
CASSFGGELFF
>.|TRBV28|TRBJ1-3|.
TGTGCCAGCAGTCCTGGTAGTTGGTCTGGAAACACCATATATTTT
CASSPGSWSGNTIYF
>.|TRBV19|TRBJ2-7|.
TGTGCCAGTAGGCTCTCGCGCGAGAGCTCCTACGAGCAGTACTTC
CASRLSRESSYEQYF
>.|TRBV5-1|TRBJ2-3|few
TGCGCCAGCAGCGTACAGGGTCTAGATACGCAGTATTTT
CASSVQGLDTQYF
>.|TRBV27|TRBJ1-1|few
TGTGCCAGCAGTTTATCTCCAGGGAGGTACACTGAAGCTTTCTTT
CASSLSPGRYTEAFF
>.|TRBV7-6|TRBJ1-1|.
TGTGCCAGCAGCTTAGGAGTGGGGCAGAACACTGAAGCTTTCTTT
CASSLGVGQNTEAFF
>TRBD1|TRBV29-1|TRBJ2-7|.
TGCAGCGTTGATAGCTCAGGGGGCCGTGAGCAGTACTTC
CSVDSSGGREQYF